This TCR beta chain was captured by sequencing in a study of CD8+ T cells in alopecia areata. Study-wide results and caveats: More clonal than normal scalp was lesional scalp, particularly alopecia totalis/universalis.

Treatment meaning: oral pan-JAK inhibitor, 5-10 mg twice daily. This CDR3 spans 15 amino acids. Looked up from germline, CDR1 is LNHNV and CDR2 is YYDKDF (reference sequence). The J segment lost 2 bases and the V segment lost 5 bases, leaving 4 bases of the junction unmatched. This clone has just a few counts. What it binds is unknown. The sequencing template was cDNA reverse transcribed from extracted RNA. The assay was immunoSEQ multiplex PCR, and TCRdb's table has in-frame clones only and misses some. This sample has around 180,000 clones, with roughly 66% found just once. Sequencing used CD4+ T cells sorted from blood, obtained at week 24, from a patient treated with tofacitinib. This chain joins TRBV15 and TRBJ2-3; 10 bases fit TRBD2. The sequence came from a human donor with alopecia areata. The CDR3 DNA follows: TGTGCCACCAGCCCTAGCGGGGGTTTCACAGATACGCAGTATTTT. Amino acid sequence: CATSPSGGFTDTQYF.